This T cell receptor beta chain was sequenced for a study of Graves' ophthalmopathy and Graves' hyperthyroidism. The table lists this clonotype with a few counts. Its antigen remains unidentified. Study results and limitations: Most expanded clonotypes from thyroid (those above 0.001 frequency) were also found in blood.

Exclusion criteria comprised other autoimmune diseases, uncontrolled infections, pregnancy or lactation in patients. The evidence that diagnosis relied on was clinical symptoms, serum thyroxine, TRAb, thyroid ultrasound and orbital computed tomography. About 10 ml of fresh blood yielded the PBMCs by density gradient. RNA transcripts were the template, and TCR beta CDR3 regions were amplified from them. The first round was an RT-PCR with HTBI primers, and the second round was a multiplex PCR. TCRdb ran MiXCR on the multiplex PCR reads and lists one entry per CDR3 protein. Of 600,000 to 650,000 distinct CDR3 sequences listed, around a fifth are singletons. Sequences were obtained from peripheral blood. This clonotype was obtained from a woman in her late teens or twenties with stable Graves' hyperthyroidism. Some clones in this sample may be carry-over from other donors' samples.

For the CDR3, the DNA is TGTGCCAGCAGTTTATCCCTCGACGAGGACAGCCTCTCCTACGAGCAGTACTTC. This translates into CASSLSLDEDSLSYEQYF. The chain couples TRBV28 to TRBJ2-7, with a tentative D call TRBD1 (6 bases). The germline gives CDR1 MDHEN, CDR2 SYDVKM. V lost 1 base and J 0 bases, leaving 19 bases between the germline ends. This CDR3 contains 18 residues.